The clone carrying this T cell receptor beta chain was recorded at least ten times. The sample comes from a study of identical twins. CDR1 is SEHNR, CDR2 FQNEAQ, per germline (reference sequence). The V and J ends lost 2 bases and 0 bases respectively, with 15 bases between them. The CDR3 extends over 17 amino acids. TCRdb re-called the 5' RACE reads through MiXCR, storing one row per CDR3 protein. Of about 280,000 distinct CDR3 sequences in the sample, around 8.8% were seen once. These sequences were also reported in another study, on yellow fever vaccine responses in identical twins. From that report: Twins' vaccine T cell responses were reported to seem partly convergent and partly personalized.

This TCR derives from a woman between 18 and 29 years old in good health. V is TRBV7-9 and J is TRBJ2-3; a weak D match, TRBD2 (6 bases). Sequencing input: memory (CD45RO+) T cells sorted from blood. The CDR3 nucleotides are TGTGCCAGCAGCTTAATGGGACTCAAAACTAGCACAGATACGCAGTATTTT. Translated: CASSLMGLKTSTDTQYF.